Sequencing of this T cell receptor (beta chain) was carried out in a study of somatic mutations in cytotoxic T cells in rheumatoid arthritis. Study overall: Certain T-cell populations stained with V beta antibodies were FACS-sorted to nearly 100% purity, and V beta1+ cells were TCRB-sequenced.

Original methodology: Matches were rare between published virus-specific TCRB sequences and patient CD8+ clones exceeding 1%. Some clones are missing from TCRdb's copy, which holds only in-frame ones; the method was immunoSEQ multiplex PCR. The DNA gave D and trimming, while V, J and clone size come from that table. The sample lists around 19,000 clones; over 75% were seen once. This CDR3 contains 15 residues. Unmatched junction bases numbered 7, after V lost 5 bases and J lost 3 bases. The germline V gene encodes CDR1 MDHEN and CDR2 SYDVKM. The rearrangement uses TRBV28 and TRBJ2-1; 7 positions match TRBD2. The TCR comes from an adult with rheumatoid arthritis. The sample comprised CD8+ T cells sorted from blood. CDR3 nucleotides: TGTGCCAGCAGTCCTGAGCGGGAAGGCTACAATGAGCAGTTCTTC. This gives the protein CASSPEREGYNEQFF. The complete variable domain, with remaining parts taken from reference TRBV28 and TRBJ2-1, reads DVKVTQSSRYLVKRTGEKVFLECVQDMDHENMFWYRQDPGLGLRLIYFSYDVKMKEKGDIPEGYSVSREKKERFSLILESASTNQTSMYLCASSPEREGYNEQFFGPGTRLTVL.